This T cell receptor beta chain is drawn from a study of blood T cell repertoires in COVID-19. Study summary: COVID-19 samples, acute and convalescent, were from the United States, Italy and Spain. From T cells, B-cell-depleted T cells, or PBMCs came the material, which was cDNA or gDNA.

V was clipped by 2 bases and J by 5 bases; unmatched bases: 6. Germline loops: CDR1 SGDLS, CDR2 YYNGEE. The CDR3 is 14 amino acids. Original handling: For nucleated cells, counts were estimated from reference gene primer amplification. Sequenced by immunoSEQ multiplex PCR; TCRdb stores in-frame clones only, minus some. V and J calls and clone size are as listed in that table; D and trimming were resolved from the DNA. The data contain around 99,000 clones, about four fifths of them singletons. Sequencing used peripheral blood. This sequence originates from a woman at least 80 years old with active or convalescent COVID-19. The chain recombines TRBV9 with TRBJ2-7, with 8 positions matching TRBD2. The CDR3 here is CASSVAGGTNEQYF. The CDR3 DNA reads TGTGCCAGCAGCGTCGCGGGAGGTACAAACGAGCAGTACTTC.